These T cell receptor beta chains were read from a single sample in a study of cytomegalovirus exposure and HLA in healthy donors. The table came from immunoSEQ multiplex PCR; TCRdb's copy has only in-frame clones and leaves some out. The sample lists around 78,000 clones; 84% were seen once. The sequenced sample was PBMCs. These receptor sequences come from a woman between 50 and 59 years old in good health and CMV-seronegative. Both conserved end residues are part of each CDR3. D genes are given only for firm matches. Part of the rows lack a size; the others show once, few, many or a class for expanded clones.

>TRBV14|NA|NA|TRBJ2-7
TGTGCCAGCAGATCAGACTCCTACGAGCAGTACTTC
CASRSDSYEQYF
>TRBV4-2|TRBD2|NA|TRBJ2-1
TGTGCCAGCAGCCAAGCAGGGGCGGGAGGCTACAATGAGCAGTTCTTC
CASSQAGAGGYNEQFF
>TRBV9|NA|NA|TRBJ1-6
TGTGCCAGCAGCGTAGAGGAAGGGGCCTTGGATTCACCCCTCCACTTT
CASSVEEGALDSPLHF
>TRBV6-4|NA|medium-sized|TRBJ2-3
TGTGCCAGCAGTGTAAGGGCTAGCGCGGATACGCAGTATTTT
CASSVRASADTQYF
>TRBV14|NA|NA|TRBJ1-2
TGTGCCAGCATGTTGGAGGACCCTACCCACTATGGCTACACCTTC
CASMLEDPTHYGYTF
>TRBV6-1|NA|NA|TRBJ2-7
TGTGCCAGCACTAGCTCCTACGAGCAGTACTTC
CASTSSYEQYF
>TRBV27|TRBD1|NA|TRBJ1-1
TGTGCCAGCAGTTTATTGGGGACAGGGGATAAAGAGGCTTTCTTT
CASSLLGTGDKEAFF
>TRBV5-1|NA|NA|TRBJ1-1
TGCGCCAGCAGCTTGGGCCCAGGCACTGAAGCTTTCTTT
CASSLGPGTEAFF
>TRBV28|TRBD2|NA|TRBJ2-4
TGTGCCAGCAGTTTTTACGGGACTAGCGGGACAGCGGAGGACATTCAGTACTTC
CASSFYGTSGTAEDIQYF
>TRBV2|TRBD2|NA|TRBJ2-5
TGTGCCAGCGTGGGGCGGGAGGGAAGGGTAGAGACCCAGTACTTC
CASVGREGRVETQYF
>TRBV4-3|TRBD1|NA|TRBJ1-2
TGCGCCAGCAGCCAAGATTTTTCCCGGACAGGTCCTAACTATGGCTACACCTTC
CASSQDFSRTGPNYGYTF
>TRBV10-1|NA|NA|TRBJ2-3
TGCGCCAGCAGTTGGACTCCAAACACAGATACGCAGTATTTT
CASSWTPNTDTQYF
>TRBV5-1|NA|once|TRBJ2-3
TGCGCCAGCAGCGATACAGGGTCCGGGGATACGCAGTATTTT
CASSDTGSGDTQYF
>TRBV7-2|NA|NA|TRBJ2-7
TGTGCCAGCAGCTTCACAGGGGGGGTAGGTTACGAGCAGTACTTC
CASSFTGGVGYEQYF
>TRBV2|NA|once|TRBJ2-3
TGTGCCAGCAGTGTAGGACAGACATCTAGCACAGATACGCAGTATTTT
CASSVGQTSSTDTQYF
>TRBV6-6|TRBD1|NA|TRBJ1-1
TGTGCCAGCAGTTCCGGACAGGCCACCGAAGCTTTCTTT
CASSSGQATEAFF
>TRBV7-2|TRBD1|NA|TRBJ1-1
TGTGCCAGCAGCTTAGAGGGGTCCGGGACAGGGAACACTGAAGCTTTCTTT
CASSLEGSGTGNTEAFF
>TRBV27|TRBD1|NA|TRBJ1-1
TGTGCCAGCAGTTCCAACAGGGGGCCATTGAACACTGAAGCTTTCTTT
CASSSNRGPLNTEAFF
>TRBV6-5|TRBD1|few|TRBJ1-1
TGTGCCAGCAGGGGCGAGACAGGGGGCGCGACTGAAGCTTTCTTT
CASRGETGGATEAFF
>TRBV27|TRBD2|NA|TRBJ2-7
TGTGCCAGCAGTTTATCGCCTAGCGGGAGGACCTACGAGCAGTACTTC
CASSLSPSGRTYEQYF
>TRBV27|NA|NA|TRBJ1-6
TGTGCCAGCAGTCCCCTAGTTAATTCACCCCTCCACTTT
CASSPLVNSPLHF
>TRBV14|NA|NA|TRBJ2-5
TGTGCCAGCAGCCAAGCAGGGGTTGAGGAGACCCAGTACTTC
CASSQAGVEETQYF
>TRBV19|TRBD1|NA|TRBJ2-7
TGTGCCAGTAGTATAACCCCCCCGACAGGGAAAGAGCAGTACTTC
CASSITPPTGKEQYF